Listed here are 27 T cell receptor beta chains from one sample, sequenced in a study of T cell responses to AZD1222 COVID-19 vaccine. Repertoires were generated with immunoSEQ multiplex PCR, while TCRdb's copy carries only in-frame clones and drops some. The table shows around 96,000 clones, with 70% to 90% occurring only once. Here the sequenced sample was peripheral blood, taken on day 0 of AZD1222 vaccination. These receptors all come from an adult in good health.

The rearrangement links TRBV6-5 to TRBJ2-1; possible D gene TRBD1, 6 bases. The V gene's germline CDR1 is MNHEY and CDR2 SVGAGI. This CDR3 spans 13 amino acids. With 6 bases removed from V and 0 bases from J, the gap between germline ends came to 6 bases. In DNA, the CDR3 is TGTGCCAGCAGGGACAGCTCCTACAATGAGCAGTTCTTC. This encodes CASRDSSYNEQFF.

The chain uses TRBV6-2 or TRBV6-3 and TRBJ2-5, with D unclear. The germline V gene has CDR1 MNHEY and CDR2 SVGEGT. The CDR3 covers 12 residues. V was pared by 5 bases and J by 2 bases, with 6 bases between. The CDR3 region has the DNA TGTGCCAGCAGTCCCCAGCAAGAGACCCAGTACTTC. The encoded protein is CASSPQQETQYF.

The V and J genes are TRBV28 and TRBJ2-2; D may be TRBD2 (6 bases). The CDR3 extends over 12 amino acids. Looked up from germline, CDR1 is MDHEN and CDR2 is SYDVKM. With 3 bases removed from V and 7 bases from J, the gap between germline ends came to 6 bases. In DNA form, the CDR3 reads TGTGCCAGCAGTTTGGGGGGCGGGGAGCTGTTTTTT. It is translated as CASSLGGGELFF.

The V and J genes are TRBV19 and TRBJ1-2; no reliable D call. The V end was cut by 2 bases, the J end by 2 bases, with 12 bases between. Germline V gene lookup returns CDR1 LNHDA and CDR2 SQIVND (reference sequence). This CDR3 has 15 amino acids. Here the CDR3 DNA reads TGTGCCAGTAGTATATTGCGAGGGTCCAACTATGGCTACACCTTC. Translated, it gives CASSILRGSNYGYTF.

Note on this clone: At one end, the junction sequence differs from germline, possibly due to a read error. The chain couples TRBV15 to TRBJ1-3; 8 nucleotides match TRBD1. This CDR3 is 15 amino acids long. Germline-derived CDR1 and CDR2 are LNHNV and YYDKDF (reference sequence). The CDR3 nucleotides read TGTGCCACCAGCAGAGATCGAGGACAGGGCGGTAACACCGATTTT. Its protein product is CATSRDRGQGGNTDF.

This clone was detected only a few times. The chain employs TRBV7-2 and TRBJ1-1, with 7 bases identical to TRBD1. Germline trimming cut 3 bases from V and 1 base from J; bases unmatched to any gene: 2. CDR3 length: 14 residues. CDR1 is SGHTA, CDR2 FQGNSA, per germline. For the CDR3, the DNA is TGTGCCAGCAGCTTCTGGACAGGGAACACTGAAGCTTTCTTT. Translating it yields CASSFWTGNTEAFF.

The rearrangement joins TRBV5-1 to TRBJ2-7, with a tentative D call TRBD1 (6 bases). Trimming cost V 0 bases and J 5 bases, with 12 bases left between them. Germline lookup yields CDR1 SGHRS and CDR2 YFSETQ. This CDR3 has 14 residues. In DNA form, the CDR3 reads TGCGCCAGCAGCTTGGCCTGGGGGCGCAACGAGCAGTACTTC. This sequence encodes CASSLAWGRNEQYF. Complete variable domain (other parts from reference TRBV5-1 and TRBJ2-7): KAGVTQTPRYLIKTRGQQVTLSCSPISGHRSVSWYQQTPGQGLQFLFEYFSETQRNKGNFPGRFSGRQFSNSRSEMNVSTLELGDSALYLCASSLAWGRNEQYFGPGTRLTVT.

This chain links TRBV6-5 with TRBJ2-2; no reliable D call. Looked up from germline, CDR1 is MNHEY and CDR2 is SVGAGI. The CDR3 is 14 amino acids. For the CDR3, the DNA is TGTGCTACCACCCCGGTTTCGAACACCGGGGAGCTGTTTTTT. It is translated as CATTPVSNTGELFF.

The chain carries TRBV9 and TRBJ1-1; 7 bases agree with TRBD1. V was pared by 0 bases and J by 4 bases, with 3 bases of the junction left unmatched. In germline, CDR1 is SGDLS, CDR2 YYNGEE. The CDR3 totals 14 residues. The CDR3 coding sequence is TGTGCCAGCAGCGTAGAACACAGGGGCACTGAAGCTTTCTTT. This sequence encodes CASSVEHRGTEAFF.

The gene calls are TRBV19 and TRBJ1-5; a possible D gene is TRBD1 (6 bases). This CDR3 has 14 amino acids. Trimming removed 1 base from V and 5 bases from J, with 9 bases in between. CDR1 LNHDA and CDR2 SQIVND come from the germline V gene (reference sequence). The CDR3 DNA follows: TGTGCCAGTAGTATAGGCAGGGGTGATCAGCCCCAGCATTTT. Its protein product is CASSIGRGDQPQHF.

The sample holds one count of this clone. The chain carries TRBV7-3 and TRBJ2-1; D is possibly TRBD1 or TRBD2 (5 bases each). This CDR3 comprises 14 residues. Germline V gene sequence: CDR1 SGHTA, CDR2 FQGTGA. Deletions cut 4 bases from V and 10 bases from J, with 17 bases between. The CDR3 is CASSSKSGGSEQFF. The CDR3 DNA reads TGTGCCAGCAGCTCGAAATCTGGGGGTTCCGAGCAGTTCTTC.

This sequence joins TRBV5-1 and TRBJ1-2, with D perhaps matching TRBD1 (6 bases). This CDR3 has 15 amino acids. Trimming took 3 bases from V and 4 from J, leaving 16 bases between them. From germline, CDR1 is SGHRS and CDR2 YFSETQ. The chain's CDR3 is CASSSLVGTRYGYTF. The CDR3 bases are TGCGCCAGCAGCTCTTTGGTAGGGACACGCTATGGCTACACCTTC.

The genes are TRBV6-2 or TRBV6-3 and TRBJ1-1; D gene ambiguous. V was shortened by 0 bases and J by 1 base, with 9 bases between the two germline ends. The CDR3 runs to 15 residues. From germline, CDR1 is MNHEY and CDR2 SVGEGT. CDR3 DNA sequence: TGTGCCAGCAGTTACTCGAGGCTGGGGAACACTGAAGCTTTCTTT. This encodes CASSYSRLGNTEAFF.

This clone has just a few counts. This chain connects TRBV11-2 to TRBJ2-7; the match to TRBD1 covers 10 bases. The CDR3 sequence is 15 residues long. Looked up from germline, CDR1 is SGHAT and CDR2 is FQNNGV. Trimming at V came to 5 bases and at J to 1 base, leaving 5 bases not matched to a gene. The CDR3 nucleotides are TGTGCCAGCAGCCGATGGGGACAGGGGTCCTACGAGCAGTACTTC. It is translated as CASSRWGQGSYEQYF.

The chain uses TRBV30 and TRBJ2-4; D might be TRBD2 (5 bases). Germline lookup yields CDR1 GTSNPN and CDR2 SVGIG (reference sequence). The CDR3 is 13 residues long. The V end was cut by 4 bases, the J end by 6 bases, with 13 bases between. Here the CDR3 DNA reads TGTGCCTGGACCCGTCCCGGAGGAAACATTCAGTACTTC. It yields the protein CAWTRPGGNIQYF. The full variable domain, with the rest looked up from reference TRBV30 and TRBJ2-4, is SQTIHQWPATLVQPVGSPLSLECTVEGTSNPNLYWYRQAAGRGLQLLFYSVGIGQISSEVPQNLSASRPQDRQFILSSKKLLLSDSGFYLCAWTRPGGNIQYFGAGTRLSVL.

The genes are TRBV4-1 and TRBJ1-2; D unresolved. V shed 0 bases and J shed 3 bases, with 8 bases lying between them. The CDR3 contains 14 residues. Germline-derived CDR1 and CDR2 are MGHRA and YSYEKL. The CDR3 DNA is TGCGCCAGCAGCCAAGACCCGGCCTACTATGGCTACACCTTC. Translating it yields CASSQDPAYYGYTF.

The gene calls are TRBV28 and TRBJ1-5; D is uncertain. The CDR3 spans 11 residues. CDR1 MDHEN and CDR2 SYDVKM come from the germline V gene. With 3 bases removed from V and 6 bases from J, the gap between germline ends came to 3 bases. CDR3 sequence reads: CASSFGQPQHF. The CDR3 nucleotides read TGTGCCAGCAGTTTCGGTCAGCCCCAGCATTTT.

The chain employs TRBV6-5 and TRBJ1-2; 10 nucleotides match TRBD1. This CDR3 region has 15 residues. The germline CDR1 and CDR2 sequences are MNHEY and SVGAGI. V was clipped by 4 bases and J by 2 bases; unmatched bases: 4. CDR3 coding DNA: TGTGCCAGCAGTTTCACGGACAGGGGGAACTATGGCTACACCTTC. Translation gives CASSFTDRGNYGYTF.

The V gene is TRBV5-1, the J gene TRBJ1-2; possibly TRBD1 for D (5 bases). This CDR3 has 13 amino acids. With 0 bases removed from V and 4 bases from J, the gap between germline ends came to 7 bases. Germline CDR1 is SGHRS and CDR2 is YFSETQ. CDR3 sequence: CASSLGDAYGYTF. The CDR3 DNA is TGCGCCAGCAGCTTGGGGGACGCCTATGGCTACACCTTC.

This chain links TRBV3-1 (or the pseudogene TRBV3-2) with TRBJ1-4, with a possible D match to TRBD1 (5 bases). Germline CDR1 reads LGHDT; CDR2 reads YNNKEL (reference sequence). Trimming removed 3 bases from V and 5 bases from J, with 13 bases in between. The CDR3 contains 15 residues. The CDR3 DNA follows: TGTGCCAGCAGCCACCCCTGGGGGGGAAATGAAAAACTGTTTTTT. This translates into CASSHPWGGNEKLFF.

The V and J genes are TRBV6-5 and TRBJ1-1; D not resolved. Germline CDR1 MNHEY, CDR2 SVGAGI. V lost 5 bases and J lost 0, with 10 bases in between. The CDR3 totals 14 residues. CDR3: CASSPDNLNTEAFF. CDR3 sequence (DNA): TGTGCCAGCAGTCCCGACAATCTGAACACTGAAGCTTTCTTT.

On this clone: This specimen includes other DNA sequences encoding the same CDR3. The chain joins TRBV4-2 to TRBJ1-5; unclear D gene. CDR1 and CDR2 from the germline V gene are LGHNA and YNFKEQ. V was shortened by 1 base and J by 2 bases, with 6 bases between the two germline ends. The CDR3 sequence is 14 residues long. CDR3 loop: CASSQGQGNQPQHF. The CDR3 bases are TGTGCCAGCAGCCAAGGGCAAGGCAATCAGCCCCAGCATTTT.

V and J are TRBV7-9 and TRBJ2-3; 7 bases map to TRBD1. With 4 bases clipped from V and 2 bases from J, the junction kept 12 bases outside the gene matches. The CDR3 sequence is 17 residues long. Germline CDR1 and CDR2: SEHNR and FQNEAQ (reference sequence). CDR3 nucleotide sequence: TGTGCCAGCAGCTCCAACCGAGGGGACAGCCCCACAGATACGCAGTATTTT. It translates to CASSSNRGDSPTDTQYF.

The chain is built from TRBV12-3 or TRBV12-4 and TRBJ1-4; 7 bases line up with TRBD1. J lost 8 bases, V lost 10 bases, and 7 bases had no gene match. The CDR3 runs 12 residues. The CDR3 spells CATTGDGEKLFF. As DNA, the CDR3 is TGTGCCACCACAGGGGACGGGGAAAAACTGTTTTTT.

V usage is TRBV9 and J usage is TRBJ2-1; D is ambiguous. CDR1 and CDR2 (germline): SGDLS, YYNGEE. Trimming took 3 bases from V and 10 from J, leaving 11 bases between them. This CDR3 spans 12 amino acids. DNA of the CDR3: TGTGCCAGCAGCGGATCCCGGAAGGAGCAGTTCTTC. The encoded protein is CASSGSRKEQFF.

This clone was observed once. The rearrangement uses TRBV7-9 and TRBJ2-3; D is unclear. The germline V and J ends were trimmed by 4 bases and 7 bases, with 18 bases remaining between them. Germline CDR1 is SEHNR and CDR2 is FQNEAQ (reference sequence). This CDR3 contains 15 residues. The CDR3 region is CASSSTGPMLNTQYF. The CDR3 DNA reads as TGTGCCAGCAGCTCTACCGGGCCGATGCTTAATACGCAGTATTTT.

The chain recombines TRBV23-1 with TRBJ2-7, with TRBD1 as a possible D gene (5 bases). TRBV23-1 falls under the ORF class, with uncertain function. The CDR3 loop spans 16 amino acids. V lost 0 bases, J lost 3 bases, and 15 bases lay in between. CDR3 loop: CASSQSIGRVRYEQYF. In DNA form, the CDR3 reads TGCGCCAGCAGTCAATCAATCGGCAGGGTCCGCTACGAGCAGTACTTC.